The rows below give T cell receptor beta chains drawn from one sample of a study of CD8 T cells in ankylosing spondylitis. TCRdb used MiXCR to reprocess the 5' RACE reads, holding one entry per CDR3 protein. The sample includes approximately 250,000 distinct CDR3 sequences, around 25% of them seen just once. Source material: blood, either unsorted or a sorted T cell fraction (not recorded which). Receptors originate from a male donor with ankylosing spondylitis or in good health (not recorded which). Both conserved end residues are trimmed from each CDR3. The order of the fields is CDR3 protein, V gene, J gene.

SATDRDDNEQF	TRBV20-1	TRBJ2-1
SVVGRTQETQY	TRBV29-1	TRBJ2-5
ASSLQGASGELF	TRBV5-1	TRBJ2-2
SVEWFEERETQY	TRBV29-1	TRBJ2-5
ASSLGQNTEAF	TRBV12-3/TRBV12-4	TRBJ1-1
ASSSPPNTEAF	TRBV28	TRBJ1-1
SAEDGTGGAHTQY	TRBV29-1	TRBJ2-3
ASSPQGTGKTTEAF	TRBV12-3/TRBV12-4	TRBJ1-1
SARTSGGAISYNEQF	TRBV20-1	TRBJ2-1
SVGLRGPTEKLF	TRBV29-1	TRBJ1-4
ASTNIQGQAKQF	TRBV5-6	TRBJ2-1
SASPTAAKNIQY	TRBV20-1	TRBJ2-4
ASSEALARGQETQY	TRBV6-1	TRBJ2-5
SARGAGTGAYGYT	TRBV20-1	TRBJ1-2
SARLRDQPQH	TRBV29-1	TRBJ1-5
ASQLAGYDTGELF	TRBV6-1	TRBJ2-2
SLRGGSSYNEQF	TRBV29-1	TRBJ2-1
SVEGPGLENTEAF	TRBV29-1	TRBJ1-1
SAHPSSGEQF	TRBV20-1	TRBJ2-1
SARDLAYEQY	TRBV20-1	TRBJ2-7
ASSHMVAGAGEQY	TRBV4-1	TRBJ2-7
ASSFKQGSTEAF	TRBV12-3/TRBV12-4	TRBJ1-1
SAPSRTADEQY	TRBV20-1	TRBJ2-7
ASRGLAGLETQY	TRBV6-1	TRBJ2-5
ASSPGGGLGETQY	TRBV7-6	TRBJ2-5
SGSAGGTDTQY	TRBV20-1	TRBJ2-3
ASSPTSSTTYNEQF	TRBV6-1	TRBJ2-1
ASSSTGAERKINEQF	TRBV7-3	TRBJ2-1
ASRWTARGSYGYT	TRBV12-3/TRBV12-4	TRBJ1-2
SARTGVWMRELF	TRBV20-1	TRBJ1-4
SAGSAGELIGQF	TRBV20-1	TRBJ2-1
ASSVLFGTGFPPQH	TRBV12-3/TRBV12-4	TRBJ1-5
ASSPWTASYEQY	TRBV6-1	TRBJ2-7
SARASPSPLSSYEQY	TRBV20-1	TRBJ2-7
SARGAVSGAWDTQY	TRBV20-1	TRBJ2-3
ASSIRGGYTGELF	TRBV19	TRBJ2-2
ASSWAFGTGSTGELF	TRBV5-1	TRBJ2-2
SANLRERGVSGGYT	TRBV20-1	TRBJ1-2
ASSLDRSLNTEAF	TRBV4-1	TRBJ1-1
ASSPRLGSANEQY	TRBV3-1	TRBJ2-7
SAGTLYQETQY	TRBV29-1	TRBJ2-5
SARWGFDSPLH	TRBV20-1	TRBJ1-6
ASSLSRTDTQY	TRBV7-2	TRBJ2-3
SAPFTNTGELF	TRBV20-1	TRBJ2-2
ASSQSGPGSREQY	TRBV16	TRBJ2-7
SASGLGPNTEAF	TRBV20-1	TRBJ1-1
SARQGSGNQPQH	TRBV20-1	TRBJ1-5
ASSNGGSEQY	TRBV12-3/TRBV12-4	TRBJ2-7
ASSQGDTDTQY	TRBV18	TRBJ2-3
ASSPSDGPYEQY	TRBV18	TRBJ2-7
SATDLAGGSYEQY	TRBV20-1	TRBJ2-7
SARAVSTDTQY	TRBV20-1	TRBJ2-3
SASTVSNTEAF	TRBV20-1	TRBJ1-1
SARGRGSGELF	TRBV20-1	TRBJ2-2
ASMRVQGETQY	TRBV5-1	TRBJ2-5
SARDPWGQFQETQY	TRBV20-1	TRBJ2-5
SVEARTGAIYEQY	TRBV29-1	TRBJ2-7
ATSSRNQQY	TRBV15	TRBJ2-7
SVEETGLTDTQY	TRBV29-1	TRBJ2-3